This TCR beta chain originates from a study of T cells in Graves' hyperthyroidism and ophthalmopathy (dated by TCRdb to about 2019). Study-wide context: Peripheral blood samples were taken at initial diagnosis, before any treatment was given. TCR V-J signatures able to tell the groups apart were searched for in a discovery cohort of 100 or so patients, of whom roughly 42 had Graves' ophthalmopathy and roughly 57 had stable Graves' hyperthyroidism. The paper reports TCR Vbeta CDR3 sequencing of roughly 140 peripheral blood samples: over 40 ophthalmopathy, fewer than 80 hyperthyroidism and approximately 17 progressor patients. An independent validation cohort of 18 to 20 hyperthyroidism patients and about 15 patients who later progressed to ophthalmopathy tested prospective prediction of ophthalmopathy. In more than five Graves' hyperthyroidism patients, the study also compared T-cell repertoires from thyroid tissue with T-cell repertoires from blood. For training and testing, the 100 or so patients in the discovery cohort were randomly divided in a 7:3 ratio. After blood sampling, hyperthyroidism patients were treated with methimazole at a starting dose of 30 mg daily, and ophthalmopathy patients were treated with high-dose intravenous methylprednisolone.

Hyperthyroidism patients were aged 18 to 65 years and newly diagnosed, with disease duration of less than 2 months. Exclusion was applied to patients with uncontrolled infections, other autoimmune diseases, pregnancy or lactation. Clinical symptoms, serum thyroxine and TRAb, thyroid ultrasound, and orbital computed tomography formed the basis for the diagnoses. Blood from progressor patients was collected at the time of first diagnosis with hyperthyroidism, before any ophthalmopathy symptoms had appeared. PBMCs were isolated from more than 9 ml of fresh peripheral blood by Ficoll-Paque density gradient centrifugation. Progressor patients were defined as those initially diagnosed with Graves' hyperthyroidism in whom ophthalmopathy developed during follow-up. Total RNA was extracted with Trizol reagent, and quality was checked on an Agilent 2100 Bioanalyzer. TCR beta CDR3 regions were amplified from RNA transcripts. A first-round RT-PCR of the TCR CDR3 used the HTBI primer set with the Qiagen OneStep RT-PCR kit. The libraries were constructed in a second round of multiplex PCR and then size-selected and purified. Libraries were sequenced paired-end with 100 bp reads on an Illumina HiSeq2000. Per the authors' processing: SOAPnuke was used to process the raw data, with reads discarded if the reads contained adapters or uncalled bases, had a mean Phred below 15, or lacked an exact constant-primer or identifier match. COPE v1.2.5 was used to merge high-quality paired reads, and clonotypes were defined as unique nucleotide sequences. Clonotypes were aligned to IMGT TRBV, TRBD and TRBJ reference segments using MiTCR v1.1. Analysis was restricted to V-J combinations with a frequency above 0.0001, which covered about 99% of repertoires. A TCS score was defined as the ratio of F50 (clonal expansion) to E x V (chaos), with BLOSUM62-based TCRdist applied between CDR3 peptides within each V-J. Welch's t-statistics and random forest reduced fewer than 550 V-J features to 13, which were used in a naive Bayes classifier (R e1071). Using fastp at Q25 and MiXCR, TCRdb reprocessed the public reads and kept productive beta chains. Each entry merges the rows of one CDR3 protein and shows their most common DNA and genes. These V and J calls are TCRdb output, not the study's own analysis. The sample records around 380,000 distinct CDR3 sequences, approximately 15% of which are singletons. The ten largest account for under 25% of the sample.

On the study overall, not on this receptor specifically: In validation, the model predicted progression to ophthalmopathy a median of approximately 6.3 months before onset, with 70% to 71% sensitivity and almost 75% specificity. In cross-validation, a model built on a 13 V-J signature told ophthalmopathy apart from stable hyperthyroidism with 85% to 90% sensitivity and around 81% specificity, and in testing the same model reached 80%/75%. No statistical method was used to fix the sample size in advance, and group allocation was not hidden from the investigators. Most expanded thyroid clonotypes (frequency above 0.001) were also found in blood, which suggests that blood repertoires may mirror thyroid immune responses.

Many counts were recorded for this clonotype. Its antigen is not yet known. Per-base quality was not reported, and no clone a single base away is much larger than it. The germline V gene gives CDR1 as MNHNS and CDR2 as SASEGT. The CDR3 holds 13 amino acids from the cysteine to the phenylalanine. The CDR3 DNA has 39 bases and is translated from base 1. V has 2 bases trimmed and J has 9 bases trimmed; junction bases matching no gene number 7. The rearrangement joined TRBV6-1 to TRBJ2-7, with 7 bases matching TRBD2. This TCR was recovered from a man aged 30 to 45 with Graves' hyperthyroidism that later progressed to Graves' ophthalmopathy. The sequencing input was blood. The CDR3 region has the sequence CASSETPGGGQYF. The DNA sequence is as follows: TGTGCCAGCAGTGAAACCCCGGGAGGCGGGCAGTACTTC.